This TCR beta chain was retrieved from a study of T-cell memory formation after mild COVID-19 (dated by TCRdb to the early 2020s). Context from the whole study: Most TCR sequence clusters were specific to one of the two donors. Longitudinal TCRalpha and TCRbeta repertoire sequencing tracked T-cell clones expanding and contracting after mild COVID-19 in two donors. Two young, previously healthy adult volunteers made up the cohort, one male and one female.

TCRdb lists the instrument as Illumina NovaSeq 6000. Using 5'RACE with constant-segment primers, TCRalpha and TCRbeta cDNA libraries were constructed, with sample barcodes and unique molecular identifiers added in the process. RNA was extracted from every sample with Trizol reagent. The libraries were amplified in two PCR steps, and the second step added a second sample barcode and Illumina TruSeq adapters. Sequencing of libraries was performed on an Illumina NovaSeq with 2 x 150 bp paired-end reads. Concerning the study's data processing: Reads were demultiplexed and collapsed into UMI-guided consensus sequences with migec v1.2.7. Using mixcr v2.1.11, UMI consensuses were aligned to TRA and TRB V and J templates and then assembled into clonotypes. Clonotypes were classified as expanded or contracted when called significant by both edgeR and NoisET, with noise models trained on biological replicates. edgeR calls used a false discovery rate-adjusted p below 0.01 and a log2 fold-change threshold of 1. As an exploratory analysis of dynamics, max-normalized trajectories of the 1000 most abundant clonotypes were examined with PCA combined with hierarchical clustering. Separately sequenced CD4+ and CD8+ repertoires were used to assign the CD4 or CD8 phenotype of responding clones. TCRdb reworked the public reads: Q25 trimming with fastp, MiXCR clone assembly, productive beta chains retained. Rows merge per CDR3 protein into single entries with the most common DNA and genes. TCRdb's processing, not the authors', yielded these V and J calls. Recorded for this sample are some 100,000 distinct CDR3 sequences; around 10% of them occurred a single time. The leading ten clones occupy roughly 40% of the sample.

The research as a whole found: SARS-CoV-2 specificity was not confirmed for the second-wave clones peaking on day 37. The detection of some responding clones in pre-infection memory suggests that pre-existing cross-reactive memory T cells joined the SARS-CoV-2 response. The study included only a couple of mild cases, and larger cohorts that include severe cases with pre-infection samples were judged to be necessary. Clones that contracted from day 15 to 85 showed balanced CD4/CD8 phenotypes, whereas a second wave of clones that expanded from day 15 to 37 leaned towards CD4+. Contracting CD4+ clones were found mainly in CM and EM memory subsets, while CD8+ clones were enriched in EMRA.

Inclusive of the bounding cysteine and phenylalanine, the CDR3 is 12 residues long. Only the CDR3 DNA is retained, 36 bases long and in frame from the first base. Relative to germline, V is 1 base shorter and J is 9 bases shorter, with 10 bases between their ends. The germline V gene (reference sequence) yields SEHNR for CDR1 and FQNEAQ for CDR2. Remarks on this clonotype: No cognate antigen has been identified for it. Base qualities are missing; no much larger clone stands one base away.

PBMCs were isolated by Ficoll-Paque density gradient centrifugation. Sequenced material: PBMCs or a T cell subset sorted from them (not recorded which). Recombination linked TRBV7-9 to TRBJ2-7, with the D gene call left open. The receptor comes from a man younger than 30 who had mild COVID-19 (a few samples of this study predate the infection). The sample titles of this study are shuffled in the database, so cell type and time point are left out; the donor was told from shared clones. The sequenced DNA: TGTGCCAGCAGCTTAGAAGGCCCCGGGCAGTACTTC. This codes for CASSLEGPGQYF.